This T cell receptor (beta chain) was captured by sequencing in a study of T cell responses to AZD1222 COVID-19 vaccine. As for the study in general: Second doses that came at about 4 or about 12 weeks were put together. Points from the study as a whole: The donor group comprised mostly white British people and more females; the analysis possibly underestimated clonal diversity. Vaccine-related CD4 TCRs covered spike, predominating at 160-218 and 743-854. Repertoires in all cases were sampled only once the peak T cell response had passed.

A note on this clone: What it binds is not known.

Sequencing used immunoSEQ multiplex PCR; TCRdb keeps in-frame clones, though not all of them. The data hold approximately 120,000 clones, with 80% to 95% observed a single time. This specimen was peripheral blood, taken on day 0 of AZD1222 vaccination. The receptor comes from an adult in good health.

The chain's CDR3 is CASSQNIEYTDTQYF. The CDR3 region has the DNA TGTGCCAGCAGCCAAAACATAGAGTACACAGATACGCAGTATTTT. V gene TRBV7-3 combines with J gene TRBJ2-3; D unresolved. The CDR3 runs 15 residues. Germline CDR1 is SGHTA and CDR2 is FQGTGA. V was trimmed by 5 bases and J by 2 bases, leaving 14 bases between them.